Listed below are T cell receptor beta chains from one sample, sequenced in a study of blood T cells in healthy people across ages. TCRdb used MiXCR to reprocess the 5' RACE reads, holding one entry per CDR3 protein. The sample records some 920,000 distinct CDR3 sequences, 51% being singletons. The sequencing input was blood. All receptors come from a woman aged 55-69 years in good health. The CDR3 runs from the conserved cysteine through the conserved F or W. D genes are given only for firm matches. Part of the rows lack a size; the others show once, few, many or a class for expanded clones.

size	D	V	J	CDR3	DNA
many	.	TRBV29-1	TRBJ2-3	CSGGHATDTQYF	TGCAGCGGCGGACATGCCACAGATACGCAGTATTTT
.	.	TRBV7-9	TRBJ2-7	CASSLAGAAADEQYF	TGTGCCAGCAGCTTAGCGGGAGCAGCTGCTGACGAGCAGTACTTC
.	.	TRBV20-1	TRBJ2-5	CSARLSGPNEQYF	TGCAGCGCGAGGCTTAGTGGACCTAATGAGCAGTACTTC
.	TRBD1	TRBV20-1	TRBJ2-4	CRAKQGAWEQYF	TGCAGGGCTAAACAGGGGGCTTGGGAGCAGTACTTC
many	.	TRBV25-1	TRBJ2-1	CASSASGGGLNEQFF	TGTGCCAGCAGCGCCAGTGGAGGGGGTCTAAATGAGCAGTTCTTC
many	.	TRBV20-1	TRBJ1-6	CSARDDHYDSPLHF	TGCAGTGCTAGAGATGACCATTACGATTCACCCCTCCACTTT
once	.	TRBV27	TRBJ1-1	CASSSQLSTEAFF	TGTGCCAGCAGTTCACAGTTGAGCACTGAAGCTTTCTTT
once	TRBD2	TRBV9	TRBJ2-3	CASGFRSGSDTQYF	TGTGCCAGCGGTTTCCGTAGCGGGAGTGATACGCAGTATTTT
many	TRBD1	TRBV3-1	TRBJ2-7	CASSQTGQFYEQYF	TGTGCCAGCAGCCAAACGGGACAGTTCTACGAGCAGTACTTC
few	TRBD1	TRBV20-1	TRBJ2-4	CSARTGDKNIQYF	TGCAGTGCCCGGACAGGTGACAAAAACATTCAGTACTTC
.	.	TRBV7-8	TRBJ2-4	CASSLDSFGNIQYF	TGTGCCAGCAGCTTAGACTCTTTCGGGAATATTCAGTACTTC
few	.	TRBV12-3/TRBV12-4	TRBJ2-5	CASSSGLISGETQYF	TGTGCCAGCAGTTCAGGGTTGATTTCAGGGGAGACCCAGTACTTC
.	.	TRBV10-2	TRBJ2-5	CASSERGGPGETQYF	TGCGCCAGCAGTGAACGGGGAGGACCCGGGGAGACCCAGTACTTC
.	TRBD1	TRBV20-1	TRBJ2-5	CSARDSQTYF	TGCAGTGCTCGGGACAGCCAAACGTACTTC
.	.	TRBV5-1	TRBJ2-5	CASTLGEEKSYKQYF	TGCGCCAGCACCTTAGGGGAAGAGAAAAGCTACAAGCAGTACTTC
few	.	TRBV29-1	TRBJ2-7	CSVTRFGAYEQYF	TGCAGCGTGACGAGGTTTGGGGCCTACGAGCAGTACTTC
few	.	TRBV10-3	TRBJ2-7	CAIALTGFSYEQYF	TGTGCCATCGCATTGACAGGTTTCTCCTACGAGCAGTACTTC
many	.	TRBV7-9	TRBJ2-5	CASSLAGGQETQYF	TGTGCCAGCAGCTTAGCGGGAGGACAAGAGACCCAGTACTTC
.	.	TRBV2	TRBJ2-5	CASSEGGLGGATQYF	TGTGCCAGCAGTGAAGGGGGGTTGGGGGGAGCGACCCAGTACTTC
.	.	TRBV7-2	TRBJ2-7	CASRRRTVSSYNEQYF	TGTGCCAGCAGGCGAAGGACCGTGAGCTCCTACAATGAGCAGTACTTC
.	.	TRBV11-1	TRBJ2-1	CASSSLTRTEQFF	TGTGCCAGCAGCTCCCTGACTAGAACGGAGCAGTTCTTC
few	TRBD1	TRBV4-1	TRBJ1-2	CASSVNGQGLGYTF	TGCGCCAGCAGTGTCAATGGACAGGGCCTTGGCTACACCTTC
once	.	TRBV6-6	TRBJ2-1	CAGSLGVSSYNEQFF	TGTGCCGGCAGTCTGGGCGTCAGCTCCTACAATGAGCAGTTCTTC
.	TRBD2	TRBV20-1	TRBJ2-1	CSAPALAGIGVEQFF	TGCAGTGCTCCCGCCCTAGCGGGAATAGGGGTGGAGCAGTTCTTC
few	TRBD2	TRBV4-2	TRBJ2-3	CASSLRLAGQADTQYF	TGTGCCAGCAGCCTCAGACTAGCGGGACAGGCAGATACGCAGTATTTT
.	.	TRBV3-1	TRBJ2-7	CASSQRGIYEQYF	TGTGCCAGCAGCCAACGAGGGATCTACGAGCAGTACTTC
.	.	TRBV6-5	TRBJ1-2	CASKESDYGYTF	TGTGCCAGCAAAGAGAGTGACTATGGCTACACCTTC
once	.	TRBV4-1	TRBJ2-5	CASSQMGSVSGQYF	TGCGCCAGCAGCCAAATGGGTAGCGTGAGCGGGCAGTACTTC
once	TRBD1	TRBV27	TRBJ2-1	CASSYLRQGVAEQFF	TGTGCCAGCAGTTACCTACGACAGGGGGTTGCTGAGCAGTTCTTC
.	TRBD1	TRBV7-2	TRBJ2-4	CASSFYGTGVSKNIQYF	TGTGCCAGCAGCTTTTATGGGACAGGGGTGTCGAAAAACATTCAGTACTTC
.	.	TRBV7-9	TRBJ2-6	CATRASGANVLTF	TGTGCCACGAGGGCCTCTGGGGCCAACGTCCTGACTTTC
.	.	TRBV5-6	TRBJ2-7	CASSLRVGKDEQYF	TGTGCCAGCAGCTTGAGAGTGGGGAAGGACGAGCAGTACTTC
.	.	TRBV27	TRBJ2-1	CASCQSGSYNEQFF	TGTGCCAGCTGTCAATCGGGGTCCTACAATGAGCAGTTCTTC
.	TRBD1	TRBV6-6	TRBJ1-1	CASRRTGHTEAFF	TGTGCCAGCAGGCGGACAGGGCACACTGAAGCTTTCTTT